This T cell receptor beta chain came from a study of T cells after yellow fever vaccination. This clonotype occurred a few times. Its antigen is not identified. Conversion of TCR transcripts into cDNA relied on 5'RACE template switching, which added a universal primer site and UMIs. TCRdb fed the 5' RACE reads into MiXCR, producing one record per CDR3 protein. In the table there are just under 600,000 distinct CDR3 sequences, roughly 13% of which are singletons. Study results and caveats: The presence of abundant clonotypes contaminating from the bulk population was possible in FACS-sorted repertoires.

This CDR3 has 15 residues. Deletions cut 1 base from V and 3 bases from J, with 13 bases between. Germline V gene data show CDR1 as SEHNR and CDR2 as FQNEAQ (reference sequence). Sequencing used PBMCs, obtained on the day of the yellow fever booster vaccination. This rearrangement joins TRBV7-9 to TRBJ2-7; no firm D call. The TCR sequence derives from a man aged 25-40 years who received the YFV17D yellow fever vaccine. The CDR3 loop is CASSLEVVRYYEQYF. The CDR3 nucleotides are TGTGCCAGCAGCTTAGAAGTCGTCAGGTACTACGAGCAGTACTTC.